Below, 32 T cell receptor beta chains from the same sample are listed, as sequenced in a study of regulatory T cells in long-lasting Graves disease. Time point in this sample: newly diagnosed GD, antithyroid drugs for less than 3 months. The authors made the TCR library using RNA they extracted from PBMCs. Libraries of TCR beta came from iRepertoire HTBI primers plus Arm-PCR of CDR3 regions. TCRdb reprocessed the multiplex PCR reads via MiXCR and lists one record per CDR3 protein. The table records some 500,000 distinct CDR3 sequences, roughly 16% of them present only once. A further study also used this sample, focusing on T cells in Graves' hyperthyroidism and ophthalmopathy.

The specimen was peripheral blood mononuclear cells (PBMCs), collected at new diagnosis, from a patient treated with antithyroid drugs. The receptors come from a woman in her forties or fifties with Graves disease.

This clonotype was recorded many times. The rearrangement uses TRBV3-1 and TRBJ1-4, with TRBD1 identical over 7 bases. The junction had 1 base not matched to a gene; V was cut back by 2 bases and J by 1 base. The CDR3 is made up of 15 amino acids. The germline CDR1 and CDR2 sequences are LGHDT and YNNKEL (reference sequence). The CDR3 nucleotides are TGTGCCAGCAGCCAACAGGGGGAAACTAATGAAAAACTGTTTTTT. It translates to CASSQQGETNEKLFF.

This rearrangement joins TRBV4-1 to TRBJ2-5, with 9 bases identical to TRBD2. V gave up 0 bases and J gave up 2 bases; unmatched junction bases: 4. The CDR3 has 16 amino acids. Germline V CDR1 and CDR2: MGHRA, YSYEKL. For the CDR3, the DNA is TGCGCCAGCAGCCAAGATCGACTAGCGGTACAAGAGACCCAGTACTTC. As protein: CASSQDRLAVQETQYF.

This clonotype was picked up a small number of times. CDR3 DNA sequence: TGTGCCACCAGCAGAGGGAAAGCAGCTAACTATGGCTACACCTTC. This sequence encodes CATSRGKAANYGYTF. The rearrangement joins TRBV15 to TRBJ1-2, with D uncertain. CDR3 length: 15 amino acids. The V and J ends lost 1 base and 0 bases respectively, with 9 bases between them. Germline lookup yields CDR1 LNHNV and CDR2 YYDKDF (reference sequence).

This clonotype was detected only once. At one of its ends the junction is not consistent with the germline gene, which may arise from a read error. The chain carries TRBV7-6 and TRBJ2-2; a weak D match, TRBD2 (6 bases). Germline V gene sequence: CDR1 SGHVS, CDR2 FNYEAQ. The CDR3 sequence is 16 residues long. The CDR3 sequence: CVSSLPRPGGTGELFF. In nucleotides, the CDR3 is TGTGTCAGCAGCTTACCACGGCCCGGGGGCACCGGGGAGCTGTTTTTT.

The V and J genes are TRBV12-5 and TRBJ2-1; D call uncertain. Germline CDR1 is LGHNT and CDR2 is FRNRAP. The CDR3 runs to 13 residues. Between the trimmed V and J ends, which lost 4 bases and 9 bases, there was a span of 13 bases. The chain's CDR3 is CASGSSPLVEQFF. CDR3 DNA sequence: TGTGCTAGTGGTTCCTCCCCATTGGTTGAGCAGTTCTTC.

Note on this clonotype: One end of the junction fails to match germline, which may point to a read error. For the CDR3, the DNA is TGTGCCAGCGGCCAGTCCGCTATTGGGGGCTACACCTTC. This codes for CASGQSAIGGYTF. The chain carries TRBV3-1 and TRBJ1-2, with D uncertain. This CDR3 comprises 13 residues. CDR1 and CDR2 (germline): LGHDT, YNNKEL (reference sequence).

This rearrangement joins TRBV18 to TRBJ2-7, with D possibly matching TRBD1 (6 bases). The germline V gene has CDR1 KGHSH and CDR2 LQKENI. The CDR3 sequence is 16 residues long. V lost 1 base and J lost 2, with 15 bases in between. CDR3: CASSPLPGQTAYEQYF. The CDR3 DNA reads as TGTGCCAGCTCACCACTGCCCGGACAGACTGCCTACGAGCAGTACTTC.

This clonotype was counted once. Possible read error: a much larger clone is one base away. The J gene is TRBJ1-1, the V gene TRBV27; D remains ambiguous. Trimming shortened V by 7 bases and J by 7 bases, and 19 bases separated the two germline ends. CDR3 length equals 14 residues. CDR1 is MNHEY and CDR2 is SMNVEV in the germline V gene (reference sequence). The CDR3 sequence: CASNTGPLSREAFF. In DNA, the CDR3 is TGTGCCAGCAATACTGGACCGCTCTCCCGTGAAGCTTTCTTT.

Notes on this clonotype: This sequence may be a read error, since a much larger clone differs from it by one base. This chain uses TRBV5-5 with TRBJ1-2; no clear D gene. The CDR3 is made up of 15 amino acids. Germline CDR1 and CDR2: SGHKS and YYEKEE (reference sequence). CDR3 nucleotide sequence: TGTGCCAGCAGCTTGCGGGAGCAGGCCCTCTATGGCCACACCTTC. This codes for CASSLREQALYGHTF. Based on the CDR3 plus reference TRBV5-5 and TRBJ1-2, the full variable domain is DAGVTQSPTHLIKTRGQQVTLRCSPISGHKSVSWYQQVLGQGPQFIFQYYEKEERGRGNFPDRFSARQFPNYSSELNVNALLLGDSALYLCASSLREQALYGHTFGSGTRLTVV.

The genes are TRBV10-2 and TRBJ2-2; 11 nucleotides agree with TRBD2. Germline CDR1 reads WSHSY; CDR2 reads SAAADI. The CDR3 consists of 16 residues. Trimming at V came to 5 bases and at J to 4 bases, leaving 6 bases not matched to a gene. CDR3 DNA sequence: TGCGCCAGCAGTCTAACTAGCGGGGGCCTCACCGGGGAGCTGTTTTTT. It codes for CASSLTSGGLTGELFF.

This clonotype was found many times. The chain uses TRBV10-3 and TRBJ2-1; 11 bases align to TRBD2. Germline V gene data show CDR1 as ENHRY and CDR2 as SYGVKD. Trimming took 6 bases from V and 4 from J; bases not matched to a gene: 5. CDR3 length: 15 residues. In DNA form, the CDR3 reads TGTGCCATCAGACAGGGACTAGCGGAGTACAATGAGCAGTTCTTC. Translation: CAIRQGLAEYNEQFF.

The J gene is TRBJ2-2, the V gene TRBV19; D possibly corresponds to TRBD2 (5 bases). Between the trimmed V and J ends, which lost 5 bases and 6 bases, there was a span of 13 bases. Germline V lookup: CDR1 LNHDA, CDR2 SQIVND (reference sequence). The length of the CDR3 is 14 residues. This chain's CDR3 is CASSPGNVPGELFF. CDR3 in DNA: TGTGCCAGTAGTCCGGGGAACGTCCCCGGGGAGCTGTTTTTT.

The chain uses TRBV4-1 and TRBJ2-3, with unresolved D. Germline V gene data show CDR1 as MGHRA and CDR2 as YSYEKL. The CDR3 totals 13 residues. With 2 bases removed from V and 3 bases from J, the gap between germline ends came to 6 bases. CDR3 protein: CASSQIGTDTQYF. As DNA, the CDR3 is TGCGCCAGCAGCCAAATCGGTACAGATACGCAGTATTTT.

The chain couples TRBV20-1 to TRBJ2-1, with TRBD1 as a possible D gene (5 bases). The V and J ends lost 3 bases and 8 bases respectively, with 11 bases between them. The CDR3 contains 12 residues. Germline V gene sequence: CDR1 DFQATT, CDR2 SNEGSKA (reference sequence). CDR3 sequence (DNA): TGCAGTGCTAGGGTTTTACAGGATGAGCAGTTCTTC. Translated, it gives CSARVLQDEQFF.

In its sample, this clonotype was seen many times. The genes are TRBV2 and TRBJ1-3; no firm D call. The CDR3 has 14 amino acids. The ends were cut back, 8 bases at V and 2 bases at J, with 13 bases in the middle. Germline V gene lookup returns CDR1 SNHLY and CDR2 FYNNEI. DNA for the CDR3: TGTGCCAGCGTCCCCCGGGAGGCTGGAAACACCATATATTTT. This codes for CASVPREAGNTIYF.

The V call is TRBV19, the J call TRBJ2-1, with 12 bases matching TRBD2. J was trimmed by 7 bases and V by 1 base; bases with no gene match: 5. Germline V lookup: CDR1 LNHDA, CDR2 SQIVND (reference sequence). The CDR3 extends over 16 amino acids. CDR3 residues: CASSIALAGGGNEQFF. The CDR3 bases are TGTGCCAGTAGTATAGCACTAGCGGGGGGAGGGAATGAGCAGTTCTTC.

This clonotype occurred many times. This chain uses TRBV6-2 or TRBV6-3 with TRBJ1-1; 9 bases align to TRBD1. CDR3 size: 16 residues. CDR1 and CDR2 from the germline V gene are MNHEY and SVGEGT. V shed 7 bases, J shed 0 bases, and the junction held 9 bases outside the gene matches. DNA of the CDR3: TGTGCCAGCACCCTTAGGGGACAGGGACTGAACACTGAAGCTTTCTTT. It is translated as CASTLRGQGLNTEAFF.

Comments on this clonotype: This clone may be a read error of a much larger clone one base away. Without the conserved terminal phenylalanine or tryptophan, this CDR3 likely stems from a read error. In nucleotides, the CDR3 is TGTGCCAGGGGCGGGGGGAGGAACGAGCAGTACCTC. It is translated as CARGGGRNEQYL. The V call is TRBV30, the J call TRBJ2-7; 8 bases align to TRBD2. Unmatched junction bases numbered 8, after V lost 8 bases and J lost 5 bases. Per germline, CDR1 GTSNPN and CDR2 SVGIG (reference sequence). This CDR3 is 12 amino acids long.

This clonotype has a handful of counts. This chain connects TRBV19 to TRBJ1-5; D is uncertain. The CDR3 spans 14 residues. V was shortened by 6 bases and J by 3 bases, with 12 bases between the two germline ends. CDR1 and CDR2 (germline): LNHDA, SQIVND (reference sequence). DNA of the CDR3: TGTGCCAGTAGAGTGGGCGGCCACAATCAGCCCCAGCATTTT. Amino acids: CASRVGGHNQPQHF. The full variable domain, rest sourced from reference TRBV19 and TRBJ1-5, is DGGITQSPKYLFRKEGQNVTLSCEQNLNHDAMYWYRQDPGQGLRLIYYSQIVNDFQKGDIAEGYSVSREKKESFPLTVTSAQKNPTAFYLCASRVGGHNQPQHFGDGTRLSIL.

At least ten counts were recorded for this clonotype. The chain links TRBV20-1 to TRBJ2-5; the match to TRBD2 covers 9 bases. With 2 bases clipped from V and 5 bases from J, the junction kept 3 bases outside the gene matches. Germline V gene lookup returns CDR1 DFQATT and CDR2 SNEGSKA (reference sequence). This CDR3 contains 13 residues. The CDR3: CSARSGGTETQYF. The CDR3 DNA reads as TGCAGTGCTAGAAGCGGGGGGACTGAGACCCAGTACTTC.

The rearrangement uses TRBV10-2 and TRBJ2-1, with 11 bases lining up with TRBD1. CDR3 length: 15 residues. The junction had 5 bases not matched to a gene; V was cut back by 3 bases and J by 7 bases. Germline assignment: CDR1 WSHSY and CDR2 SAAADI. CDR3 nucleotides: TGCGCCAGCAGTGAAGGACAGGGGGCATGGAATGAGCAGTTCTTC. Amino acid sequence: CASSEGQGAWNEQFF.

This chain links TRBV4-1 with TRBJ1-2, with 7 bases aligning to TRBD1. There are 15 residues in the CDR3. J lost 5 bases, V lost 2 bases, and 8 bases had no gene match. Germline values: CDR1 MGHRA, CDR2 YSYEKL. CDR3 nucleotide sequence: TGCGCCAGCAGCCAAACAGGGGCCTCTGGATATGGCTACACCTTC. This gives the protein CASSQTGASGYGYTF.

About this clonotype: A much larger clone differs from this one at a single base, so this may be a read error. The chain has TRBV18 and TRBJ2-3; D is undetermined. Germline CDR1 and CDR2: KGHSH and LQKENI. Trimming pared 4 bases from V and 1 base from J, leaving 12 bases between. This CDR3 has 15 residues. The CDR3, as DNA: TGTGCCAGCTCACTTGTCGGTGAGGGCACAGATACGCAGTATTTT. Amino acids: CASSLVGEGTDTQYF.

This clonotype was counted between two and nine times. The chain carries TRBV7-2 and TRBJ2-3; 12 bases agree with TRBD2. The junction had 6 bases not matched to a gene; V was cut back by 6 bases and J by 2 bases. Germline V gene sequence: CDR1 SGHTA, CDR2 FQGNSA. This CDR3 has 16 amino acids. CDR3 sequence (DNA): TGTGCCAGCAGTGATCTAGCGGGGGGGCCCACAGATACGCAGTATTTT. Its protein product is CASSDLAGGPTDTQYF.

Turning to this clonotype: One base away lies a much larger clone, so this may be a sequencing read error. The CDR3 end shows no conserved phenylalanine or tryptophan, and so a read error is likely. The chain's CDR3 is CASILTRGAPGNTIYL. The CDR3 region has the DNA TGTGCCAGCATTCTCACACGGGGGGCGCCCGGAAACACCATATATCTT. The V and J genes are TRBV12-3 or TRBV12-4 and TRBJ1-3; D perhaps matches TRBD1 (6 bases). The CDR3 is 16 amino acids. V was trimmed by 7 bases and J by 4 bases, leaving 20 bases between them.

The sample holds many counts of this clonotype. CDR3 bases: TGTGCCAGCTCACCTGGACAGGATGATGGCTACACCTTC. It yields the protein CASSPGQDDGYTF. V usage is TRBV18 and J usage is TRBJ1-2, with 7 bases aligning to TRBD1. Germline loops: CDR1 KGHSH, CDR2 LQKENI. The junction had 4 bases not matched to a gene; V was cut back by 3 bases and J by 6 bases. CDR3 length: 13 residues.

The chain has TRBV5-4 and TRBJ2-7, with 11 positions matching TRBD2. The germline V gene has CDR1 SGHNT and CDR2 YYREEE (reference sequence). The CDR3 extends over 15 amino acids. V shed 3 bases and J 4 bases; nucleotides not matched to a gene: 6. CDR3 sequence: CASSSIAGGPYEQYF. The DNA for the CDR3 is TGTGCCAGCAGCTCCATAGCGGGGGGGCCGTACGAGCAGTACTTC.

This clonotype was observed a few times. V is TRBV6-2 or TRBV6-3 and J is TRBJ2-3, with D perhaps TRBD1 or TRBD2 (5 bases each). V was pared by 2 bases and J by 0 bases, with 12 bases between. CDR1 and CDR2 from the germline V gene are MNHEY and SVGEGT. The CDR3 totals 16 residues. For the CDR3, the DNA is TGTGCCAGCAGTTACCAGGGAGTTGACAGCACAGATACGCAGTATTTT. Translation: CASSYQGVDSTDTQYF.

This clonotype is a singleton in its sample. A much bigger clone sits one base away, suggesting this may be a read error. This chain connects TRBV12-3 or TRBV12-4 to TRBJ1-5; D is ambiguous. V gave up 8 bases and J gave up 6 bases, with 14 bases separating them. The CDR3 sequence is 13 residues long. Here the CDR3 DNA reads TGTGCCAGCGGCAAGGAGGGAGGTCAGCCCCAGCATTTT. It yields the protein CASGKEGGQPQHF.

A few counts support this clonotype. The CDR3 DNA is TGTGCCAGCAAGAAACACGACATGAACACTGAAGCTTTCTTT. As protein: CASKKHDMNTEAFF. The rearrangement links TRBV11-2 to TRBJ1-1; D is unresolved. The V gene lost 7 bases and the J gene lost 0 bases, with 12 bases spanning the gap. CDR1 and CDR2 from the germline V gene are SGHAT and FQNNGV. This CDR3 is 14 amino acids long. Filled out from reference TRBV11-2 and TRBJ1-1, the complete variable domain reads EAGVAQSPRYKIIEKRQSVAFWCNPISGHATLYWYQQILGQGPKLLIQFQNNGVVDDSQLPKDRFSAERLKGVDSTLKIQPAKLEDSAVYLCASKKHDMNTEAFFGQGTRLTVV.

This sequence joins TRBV14 and TRBJ1-3; D possibly corresponds to TRBD1 (6 bases). Trimming removed 5 bases from V and 0 bases from J, with 14 bases in between. Looked up from germline, CDR1 is SGHDN and CDR2 is FVKESK. CDR3 length: 16 residues. The CDR3 DNA reads as TGTGCCAGCAGCACCCGACAGGTATTCTCTGGAAACACCATATATTTT. It yields the protein CASSTRQVFSGNTIYF.

This clonotype was seen a handful of times. The CDR3 is CASSPPDYTQYF. The DNA for the CDR3 is TGTGCCAGCAGTCCCCCGGATTATACGCAGTATTTT. The chain is built from TRBV6-1 and TRBJ2-3; D not resolved. The germline gives CDR1 MNHNS, CDR2 SASEGT. CDR3 length equals 12 residues. Trimming took off 5 bases at V and 7 bases at J, with 10 bases between the two ends.